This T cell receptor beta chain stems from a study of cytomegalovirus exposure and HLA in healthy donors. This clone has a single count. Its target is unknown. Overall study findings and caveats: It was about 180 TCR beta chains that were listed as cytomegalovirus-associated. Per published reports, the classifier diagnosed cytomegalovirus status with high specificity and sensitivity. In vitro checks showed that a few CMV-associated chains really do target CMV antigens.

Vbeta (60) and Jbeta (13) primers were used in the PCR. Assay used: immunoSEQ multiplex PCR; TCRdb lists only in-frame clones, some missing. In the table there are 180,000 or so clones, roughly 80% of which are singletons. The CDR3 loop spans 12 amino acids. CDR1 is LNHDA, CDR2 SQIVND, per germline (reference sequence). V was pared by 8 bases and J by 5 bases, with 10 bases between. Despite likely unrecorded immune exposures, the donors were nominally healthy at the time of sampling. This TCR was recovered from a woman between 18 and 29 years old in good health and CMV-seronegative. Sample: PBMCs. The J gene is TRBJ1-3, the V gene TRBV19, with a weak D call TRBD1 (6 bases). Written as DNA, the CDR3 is TGTGCCAGTTCGGACAGTAGAAACACCATATATTTT. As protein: CASSDSRNTIYF.